This T cell receptor beta chain stems from a study of blood T cell repertoires in COVID-19. About the study: Both acute and convalescent COVID-19 samples were obtained from the United States, Italy and Spain. The cDNA or gDNA used as material had been derived from T cells, B-cell-depleted T cells, or PBMCs.

Original analysis: Quantification of nucleated cells was approximated via reference gene primer amplification. Method: immunoSEQ multiplex PCR; TCRdb's copy keeps in-frame clones and lacks some. D and trimming come from the DNA, and the V and J calls and clone size come from that table. This table has 200,000 to 250,000 clones, around four fifths appearing once. From germline, CDR1 is SGHNT and CDR2 YYREEE (reference sequence). The CDR3 is 12 amino acids. V gave up 3 bases and J gave up 13 bases, with 11 bases separating them. The material sequenced was peripheral blood. The TCR comes from a man aged 30 to 45 who had recovered from COVID-19. J is TRBJ1-6 and V is TRBV5-4; D remains ambiguous. The chain's CDR3 is CASSSPRLPLHF. Written as DNA, the CDR3 is TGTGCCAGCAGCTCCCCGAGGCTTCCCCTCCACTTT.